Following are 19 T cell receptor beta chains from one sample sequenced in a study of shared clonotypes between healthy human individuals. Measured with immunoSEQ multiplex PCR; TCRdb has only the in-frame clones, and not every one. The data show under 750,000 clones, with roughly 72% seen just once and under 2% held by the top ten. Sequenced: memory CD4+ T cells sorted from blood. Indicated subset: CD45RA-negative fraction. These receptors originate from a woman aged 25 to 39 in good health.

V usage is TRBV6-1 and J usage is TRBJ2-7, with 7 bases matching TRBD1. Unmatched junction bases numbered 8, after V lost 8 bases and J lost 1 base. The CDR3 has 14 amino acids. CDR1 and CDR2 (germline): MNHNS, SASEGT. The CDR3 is CASGHRGQSYEQYF. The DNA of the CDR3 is TGTGCCAGCGGCCACAGGGGTCAATCCTACGAGCAGTACTTC.

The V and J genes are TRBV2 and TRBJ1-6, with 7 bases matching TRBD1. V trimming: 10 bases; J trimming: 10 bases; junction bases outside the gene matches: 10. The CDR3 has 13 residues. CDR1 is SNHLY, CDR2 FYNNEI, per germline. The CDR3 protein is CATRQGEESPLHF. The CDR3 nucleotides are TGTGCCACAAGGCAGGGGGAAGAATCACCCCTCCACTTT. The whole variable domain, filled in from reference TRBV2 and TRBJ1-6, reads EPEVTQTPSHQVTQMGQEVILRCVPISNHLYFYWYRQILGQKVEFLVSFYNNEISEKSEIFDDQFSVERPDGSNFTLKIRSTKLEDSAMYFCATRQGEESPLHFGNGTRLTVT.

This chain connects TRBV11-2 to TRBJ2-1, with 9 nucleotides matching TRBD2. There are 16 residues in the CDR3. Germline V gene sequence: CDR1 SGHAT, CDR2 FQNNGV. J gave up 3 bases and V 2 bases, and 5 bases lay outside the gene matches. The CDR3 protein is CASSLRLAALYNEQFF. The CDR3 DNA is TGTGCCAGCAGCTTAAGACTAGCGGCCCTCTACAATGAGCAGTTCTTC.

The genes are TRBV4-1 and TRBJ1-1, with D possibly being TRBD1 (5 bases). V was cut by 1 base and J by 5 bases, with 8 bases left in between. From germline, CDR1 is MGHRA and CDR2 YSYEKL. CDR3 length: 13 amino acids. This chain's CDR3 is CASSQGRGTEAFF. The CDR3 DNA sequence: TGCGCCAGCAGCCAAGGTCGGGGGACTGAAGCTTTCTTT.

This CDR3 is CASRVAGTGYGYTF. The CDR3 coding sequence is TGTGCCAGCAGGGTTGCGGGGACAGGCTATGGCTACACCTTC. V usage is TRBV28 and J usage is TRBJ1-2, with 8 nucleotides matching TRBD1. Germline CDR1 reads MDHEN; CDR2 reads SYDVKM. Trimming at V came to 6 bases and at J to 4 bases, leaving 7 bases not matched to a gene. The CDR3 has 14 amino acids.

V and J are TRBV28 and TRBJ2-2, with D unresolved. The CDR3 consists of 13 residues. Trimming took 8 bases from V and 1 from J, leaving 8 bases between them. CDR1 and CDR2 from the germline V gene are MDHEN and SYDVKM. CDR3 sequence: CASFTVNTGELFF. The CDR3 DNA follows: TGTGCCAGCTTTACTGTGAACACCGGGGAGCTGTTTTTT.

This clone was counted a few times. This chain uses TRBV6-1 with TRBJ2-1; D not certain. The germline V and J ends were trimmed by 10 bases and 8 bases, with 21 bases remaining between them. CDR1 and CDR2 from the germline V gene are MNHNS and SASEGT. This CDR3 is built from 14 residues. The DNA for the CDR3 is TGTGCCACCCTGCCAGACTCTAGACTCCATGAGCAGTTCTTC. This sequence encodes CATLPDSRLHEQFF.

The CDR3 region is CASSGGTGVPDEQFF. Written as DNA, the CDR3 is TGCGCCAGCAGTGGGGGGACAGGGGTACCCGATGAGCAGTTCTTC. V is TRBV10-1 and J is TRBJ2-1; 10 nucleotides agree with TRBD1. The CDR3 consists of 15 residues. The V and J ends lost 4 bases and 8 bases, in that order; junction bases with no gene match: 8. CDR1 is WNHNN and CDR2 is SYGVQD in the germline V gene (reference sequence).

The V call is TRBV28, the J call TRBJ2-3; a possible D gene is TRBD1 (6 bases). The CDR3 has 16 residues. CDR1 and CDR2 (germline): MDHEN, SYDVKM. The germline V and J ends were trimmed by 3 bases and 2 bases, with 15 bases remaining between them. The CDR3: CASSFPGQGITDTQYF. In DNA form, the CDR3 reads TGTGCCAGCAGTTTCCCCGGGCAGGGGATCACAGATACGCAGTATTTT.

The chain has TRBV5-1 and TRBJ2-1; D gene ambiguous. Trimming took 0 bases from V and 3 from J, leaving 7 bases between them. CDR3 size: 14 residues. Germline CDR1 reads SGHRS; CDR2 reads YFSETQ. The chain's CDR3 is CASSLGPDYNEQFF. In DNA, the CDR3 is TGCGCCAGCAGCTTGGGGCCAGACTACAATGAGCAGTTCTTC.

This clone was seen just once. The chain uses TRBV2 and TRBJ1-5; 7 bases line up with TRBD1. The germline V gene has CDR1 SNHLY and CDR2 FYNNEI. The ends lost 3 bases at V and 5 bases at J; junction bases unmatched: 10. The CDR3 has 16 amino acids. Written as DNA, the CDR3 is TGTGCCAGCAGTGATGGGGTACAGGGGAACGATCAGCCCCAGCATTTT. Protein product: CASSDGVQGNDQPQHF.

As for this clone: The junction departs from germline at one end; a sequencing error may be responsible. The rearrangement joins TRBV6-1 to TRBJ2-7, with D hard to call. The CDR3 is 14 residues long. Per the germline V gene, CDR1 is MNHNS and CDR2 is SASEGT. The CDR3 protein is CASWKADTSSEQYF. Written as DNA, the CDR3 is TGTGCCAGCTGGAAGGCAGACACTTCCTCCGAGCAGTACTTC.

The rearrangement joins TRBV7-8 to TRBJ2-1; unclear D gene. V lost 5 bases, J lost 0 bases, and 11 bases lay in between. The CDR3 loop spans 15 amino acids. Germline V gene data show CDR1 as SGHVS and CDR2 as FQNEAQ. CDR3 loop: CASSPTSLSYNEQFF. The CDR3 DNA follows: TGTGCCAGCAGCCCCACTTCTCTCTCCTACAATGAGCAGTTCTTC.

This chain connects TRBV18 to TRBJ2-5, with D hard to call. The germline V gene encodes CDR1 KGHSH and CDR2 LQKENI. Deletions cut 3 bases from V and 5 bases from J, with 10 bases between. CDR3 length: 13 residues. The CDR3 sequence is CASSPGPSETQYF. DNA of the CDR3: TGTGCCAGCTCACCGGGCCCATCCGAGACCCAGTACTTC.

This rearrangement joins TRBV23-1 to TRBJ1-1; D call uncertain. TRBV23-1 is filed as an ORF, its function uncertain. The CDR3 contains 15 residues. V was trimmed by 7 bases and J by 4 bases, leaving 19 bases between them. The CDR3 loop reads CASTQGWLVSTEAFF. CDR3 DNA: TGCGCCAGCACCCAAGGGTGGCTGGTCTCCACTGAAGCTTTCTTT.

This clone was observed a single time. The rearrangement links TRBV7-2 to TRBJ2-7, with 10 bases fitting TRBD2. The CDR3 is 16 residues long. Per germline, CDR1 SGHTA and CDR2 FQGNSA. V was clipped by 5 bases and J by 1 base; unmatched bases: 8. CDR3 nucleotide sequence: TGTGCCAGCAGCCAACCGGGACTAGCGAATTCCTACGAGCAGTACTTC. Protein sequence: CASSQPGLANSYEQYF.

The CDR3 coding sequence is TGTGCCAGTAACCCAGAAAGGGTGGGTCAGCCCCAGCATTTT. Amino acids: CASNPERVGQPQHF. The V call is TRBV19, the J call TRBJ1-5; D is undetermined. Germline values: CDR1 LNHDA, CDR2 SQIVND (reference sequence). Trimming removed 7 bases from V and 6 bases from J, with 16 bases in between. This CDR3 has 14 amino acids.

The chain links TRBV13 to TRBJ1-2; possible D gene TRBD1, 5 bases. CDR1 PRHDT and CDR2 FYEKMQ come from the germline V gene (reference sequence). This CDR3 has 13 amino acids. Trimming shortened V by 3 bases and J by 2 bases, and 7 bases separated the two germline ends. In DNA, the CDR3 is TGTGCCAGCAGCTTGGGGGAGAACTATGGCTACACCTTC. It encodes CASSLGENYGYTF. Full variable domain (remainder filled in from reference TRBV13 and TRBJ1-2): AAGVIQSPRHLIKEKRETATLKCYPIPRHDTVYWYQQGPGQDPQFLISFYEKMQSDKGSIPDRFSAQQFSDYHSELNMSSLELGDSALYFCASSLGENYGYTFGSGTRLTVV.

The CDR3 bases are TGTGCCAGCAGCTTAGCGGGGACAGGCTACGCCTACGAGCAGTACTTC. It is translated as CASSLAGTGYAYEQYF. V is TRBV7-6 and J is TRBJ2-7; 8 nucleotides match TRBD1. The CDR3 contains 16 residues. From germline, CDR1 is SGHVS and CDR2 FNYEAQ. The V segment lost 0 bases and the J segment 2 bases; nucleotides outside the gene matches: 6.